This T cell receptor (beta chain) was captured by sequencing in a study of beta chain features in type 1 diabetes. Note on this clone: The antigen remains undetermined.

V lost 4 bases to trimming and J lost 6 bases; unmatched junction nucleotides: 6. The CDR3 extends over 15 amino acids. The V gene's germline CDR1 is SGHNT and CDR2 YENEEA. The study's findings and limits: For TCRB rearrangement, an influence of HLA type remained unresolved here.

Markers CD45RO/CCR7/CD25/CD127/CD95/CD27 served to sort CD4+ naive, central memory, regulatory and stem cell-like memory cells. Expressed TCRB transcripts were sequenced after all isolated RNA was converted to cDNA. The protocol was immunoSEQ multiplex PCR, while the TCRdb copy is restricted to in-frame clones and leaves out a portion. The repertoire holds under 900,000 clones, with 15% to 20% as singletons. The sequence derives from a woman aged 18 to 35 in good health. The chain couples TRBV11-3 to TRBJ2-2, with 9 bases that match TRBD1. Sequencing used naive CD4+ T cells from blood. The CDR3 region is CASSYGTGQSGELFF. The CDR3 DNA follows: TGTGCCAGCAGCTACGGGACAGGGCAGTCCGGGGAGCTGTTTTTT.